What follows are 25 T cell receptor beta chains derived from one specimen sequenced in a study of T cell responses to AZD1222 COVID-19 vaccine. The protocol was immunoSEQ multiplex PCR, while the TCRdb copy is restricted to in-frame clones and leaves out a portion. Here the sample spans about 140,000 clones, more than 90% being singletons. The material was peripheral blood, obtained on day 0 of AZD1222 vaccination. These receptors were obtained from an adult in good health.

V and J are TRBV19 and TRBJ1-2, with a weak D call TRBD1 (5 bases). The CDR3 is made up of 13 amino acids. Germline V gene sequence: CDR1 LNHDA, CDR2 SQIVND (reference sequence). The V gene lost 5 bases and the J gene lost 4 bases, with 11 bases spanning the gap. The CDR3 here is CASSRDGPYGYTF. In DNA form, the CDR3 reads TGTGCCAGTAGTCGGGACGGACCCTATGGCTACACCTTC.

This clone has a handful of counts. This chain joins TRBV30 and TRBJ1-5, with 7 positions matching TRBD1. The CDR3 extends over 14 amino acids. Germline assignment: CDR1 GTSNPN and CDR2 SVGIG (reference sequence). The J segment lost 2 bases and the V segment lost 6 bases, leaving 7 bases of the junction unmatched. CDR3 in amino acids: CACQTGRGNQPQHF. CDR3 sequence (DNA): TGTGCCTGCCAGACAGGGCGAGGCAATCAGCCCCAGCATTTT.

The V and J genes are TRBV2 and TRBJ2-1; D is tentatively TRBD1 or TRBD2 (6 bases each). V dropped 5 bases and J dropped 5 bases, with 10 bases sitting between them. Per germline, CDR1 SNHLY and CDR2 FYNNEI. CDR3 size: 13 residues. CDR3 coding DNA: TGTGCCAGCAGTAGGGGGGCAGACAATGAGCAGTTCTTC. Translating it yields CASSRGADNEQFF.

The chain employs TRBV5-1 and TRBJ1-6; D gene ambiguous. The CDR3 length is 14 residues. CDR1 is SGHRS and CDR2 is YFSETQ in the germline V gene. V gave up 5 bases and J gave up 8 bases, with 14 bases separating them. Here the CDR3 DNA reads TGCGCCAGCAGGAGTGAGGGAATGTATTCACCCCTCCACTTT. It encodes CASRSEGMYSPLHF.

The chain has TRBV11-2 and TRBJ1-2; D remains unclear. The V and J ends lost 2 bases and 0 bases respectively, with 13 bases between them. Germline CDR1 reads SGHAT; CDR2 reads FQNNGV. The CDR3 loop spans 16 amino acids. This CDR3 is CASSLTRAAANYGYTF. The CDR3 DNA reads TGTGCCAGCAGCTTAACACGGGCCGCCGCTAACTATGGCTACACCTTC.

The CDR3 is CASSSTGNTGQYF. DNA for the CDR3: TGTGCCAGTAGTTCGACGGGGAACACGGGGCAGTACTTC. This chain connects TRBV19 to TRBJ2-7; a possible D gene is TRBD2 (5 bases). Germline V gene sequence: CDR1 LNHDA, CDR2 SQIVND (reference sequence). The CDR3 has 13 residues. Deletions cut 5 bases from V and 9 bases from J, with 17 bases between.

This sequence joins TRBV7-2 and TRBJ1-6; D remains unclear. The germline V gene encodes CDR1 SGHTA and CDR2 FQGNSA. CDR3 length: 14 residues. The ends were cut back, 1 base at V and 10 bases at J, with 11 bases in the middle. The CDR3 sequence is CASSLDAGWSPLHF. CDR3 DNA: TGTGCCAGCAGCTTAGATGCAGGCTGGTCACCCCTCCACTTT.

The CDR3 DNA follows: TGTGCCAGCAGTTTACGGACGGATTTTCCTTCTCGACTCAACACTGAAGCTTTCTTT. Its protein product is CASSLRTDFPSRLNTEAFF. The J gene is TRBJ1-1, the V gene TRBV28; no definite D call. The CDR3 runs 19 residues. Germline V lookup: CDR1 MDHEN, CDR2 SYDVKM. The V end lost 2 bases, the J end lost 2 bases, and 24 bases lay between the germline ends.

The chain joins TRBV9 to TRBJ1-2; tentatively, D is TRBD1 (6 bases). This CDR3 is 13 amino acids long. V lost 3 bases and J 4 bases, leaving 10 bases between the germline ends. Germline CDR1 is SGDLS and CDR2 is YYNGEE. The CDR3 bases are TGTGCCAGCAGCGGTGGACAGACCTATGGCTACACCTTC. Translation gives CASSGGQTYGYTF.

This clone was counted many times. This chain joins TRBV2 and TRBJ2-2, with D maybe TRBD1 (5 bases). The CDR3 consists of 13 residues. Germline loops: CDR1 SNHLY, CDR2 FYNNEI. V lost 8 bases and J 4 bases, leaving 11 bases between the germline ends. The CDR3 DNA follows: TGTGCCAGCGGGCGACAGATCACCGGGGAGCTGTTTTTT. This codes for CASGRQITGELFF. The full variable domain, with the rest looked up from reference TRBV2 and TRBJ2-2, is EPEVTQTPSHQVTQMGQEVILRCVPISNHLYFYWYRQILGQKVEFLVSFYNNEISEKSEIFDDQFSVERPDGSNFTLKIRSTKLEDSAMYFCASGRQITGELFFGEGSRLTVL.

This rearrangement joins TRBV30 to TRBJ1-2, with 9 bases identical to TRBD1. CDR1 and CDR2 from the germline V gene are GTSNPN and SVGIG (reference sequence). V shed 5 bases, J shed 7 bases, and the junction held 14 bases outside the gene matches. The CDR3 has 15 amino acids. Here the CDR3 DNA reads TGTGCCTGGGTTCGTGGGACAGGGCGACCCACTGGCTACACCTTC. This encodes CAWVRGTGRPTGYTF. The full variable domain, completed using reference TRBV30 and TRBJ1-2, is SQTIHQWPATLVQPVGSPLSLECTVEGTSNPNLYWYRQAAGRGLQLLFYSVGIGQISSEVPQNLSASRPQDRQFILSSKKLLLSDSGFYLCAWVRGTGRPTGYTFGSGTRLTVV.

This chain connects TRBV4-3 to TRBJ2-5, with 11 bases that match TRBD1. Trimming cost V 4 bases and J 2 bases; bases outside gene matches: 6. The CDR3 contains 16 residues. The germline V gene has CDR1 LGHNA and CDR2 YSLEER. The CDR3 coding sequence is TGCGCCAGCAGCCCTGGGACAGGGGGTACACAAGAGACCCAGTACTTC. Its translation is CASSPGTGGTQETQYF.

This sequence joins TRBV19 and TRBJ2-7; 8 bases agree with TRBD1. CDR3 length: 14 amino acids. J was trimmed by 2 bases and V by 3 bases; bases with no gene match: 3. Germline V gene lookup returns CDR1 LNHDA and CDR2 SQIVND (reference sequence). In DNA, the CDR3 is TGTGCCAGTAGTATCAGGGGGCTTCCCTACGAGCAGTACTTC. This translates into CASSIRGLPYEQYF.

V and J are TRBV5-1 and TRBJ1-1; TRBD1 agrees at 8 bases. CDR1 and CDR2 (germline): SGHRS, YFSETQ. This CDR3 contains 14 residues. Germline trimming cut 0 bases from V and 6 bases from J; bases unmatched to any gene: 4. The CDR3 sequence is CASSLELTGAEAFF. As DNA, the CDR3 is TGCGCCAGCAGCTTGGAGTTGACAGGGGCTGAAGCTTTCTTT.

The chain is built from TRBV30 and TRBJ2-7; D is undetermined. CDR3 length: 11 amino acids. Germline lookup yields CDR1 GTSNPN and CDR2 SVGIG (reference sequence). The V end lost 0 bases, the J end lost 3 bases, and 3 bases lay between the germline ends. The CDR3 nucleotides read TGTGCCTGGAGTGTCAACTACGAGCAGTACTTC. Its protein is CAWSVNYEQYF.

The V call is TRBV6-5, the J call TRBJ1-2, with D possibly matching TRBD1 (5 bases). CDR3 length: 13 amino acids. Germline V CDR1 and CDR2: MNHEY, SVGAGI. V was clipped by 5 bases and J by 1 base, with 8 bases between them. The DNA of the CDR3 is TGTGCCAGCAGTCGACAGCTTAACTATGGCTACACCTTC. This encodes CASSRQLNYGYTF.

This chain links TRBV29-1 with TRBJ2-5; weak D call: TRBD2 (6 bases). V was pared by 0 bases and J by 4 bases, with 21 bases between. This CDR3 has 17 residues. The germline gives CDR1 SQVTM, CDR2 ANQGSEA. CDR3 nucleotides: TGCAGCGTTGAAGATCGGACGCGGGGTCGCTGGGTAGAGACCCAGTACTTC. Translation gives CSVEDRTRGRWVETQYF.

This clone was seen once. The rearrangement links TRBV24-1 to TRBJ2-3; D unresolved. The V gene's germline CDR1 is KGHDR and CDR2 SFDVKD. This CDR3 is built from 14 residues. V gave up 1 base and J gave up 6 bases, with 10 bases separating them. The CDR3 reads CATSDLRAGDTQYF. For the CDR3, the DNA is TGTGCCACCAGTGATTTAAGGGCCGGGGATACGCAGTATTTT.

The gene calls are TRBV9 and TRBJ2-1; TRBD2 matches 7 bases. CDR1 is SGDLS, CDR2 YYNGEE, per germline. V shed 1 base, J shed 2 bases, and the junction held 3 bases outside the gene matches. The CDR3 length is 15 residues. In DNA, the CDR3 is TGTGCCAGCAGCGTATCTAGCGGAACCTACAATGAGCAGTTCTTC. This gives the protein CASSVSSGTYNEQFF. Together with reference TRBV9 and TRBJ2-1, the CDR3 gives the full variable domain: DSGVTQTPKHLITATGQRVTLRCSPRSGDLSVYWYQQSLDQGLQFLIQYYNGEERAKGNILERFSAQQFPDLHSELNLSSLELGDSALYFCASSVSSGTYNEQFFGPGTRLTVL.

In nucleotides, the CDR3 is TGTGCCAGCAGTCCGACAGTAACCACAGATACGCAGTATTTT. As protein: CASSPTVTTDTQYF. The gene calls are TRBV28 and TRBJ2-3, with TRBD1 as a possible D gene (5 bases). Germline V gives CDR1 MDHEN, CDR2 SYDVKM. Between the trimmed V and J ends, which lost 5 bases and 2 bases, there was a span of 11 bases. The CDR3 length is 14 residues.

The genes are TRBV5-1 and TRBJ2-5, with 11 bases fitting TRBD2. V was clipped by 0 bases and J by 2 bases; unmatched bases: 0. CDR1 SGHRS and CDR2 YFSETQ come from the germline V gene. The length of the CDR3 is 15 residues. The CDR3 coding sequence is TGCGCCAGCAGCTTGGTAGCGGGAGGGCAAGAGACCCAGTACTTC. The encoded protein is CASSLVAGGQETQYF.

This chain links TRBV25-1 with TRBJ1-3, with TRBD1 matching over 9 bases. Germline values: CDR1 MGHDK, CDR2 SYGVNS. CDR3 length: 14 residues. V gave up 5 bases and J gave up 5 bases; unmatched junction bases: 4. CDR3 in amino acids: CASSYRGLRNTIYF. The DNA for the CDR3 is TGTGCCAGCAGTTACAGGGGGCTAAGAAACACCATATATTTT.

The chain combines TRBV3-1 (or the pseudogene TRBV3-2) with TRBJ2-7, with D unclear. From germline, CDR1 is LGHDT and CDR2 YNNKEL (reference sequence). This CDR3 has 17 residues. V lost 4 bases, J lost 2 bases, and 21 bases lay in between. The CDR3 spells CASSPKGLRAVPYEQYF. The CDR3 DNA reads as TGTGCCAGCAGCCCCAAGGGCCTCCGGGCGGTCCCCTACGAGCAGTACTTC.

The chain employs TRBV7-7 and TRBJ2-2; 12 bases are shared with TRBD2. The CDR3 runs 16 residues. Germline-derived CDR1 and CDR2 are SSHAT and FNYEAQ (reference sequence). Trimming took 6 bases from V and 5 from J; bases not matched to a gene: 7. CDR3: CASRPSGRAGTGELFF. In DNA form, the CDR3 reads TGTGCCAGCAGACCTAGCGGGAGGGCCGGAACCGGGGAGCTGTTTTTT.

In DNA form, the CDR3 reads TGTGCCAGCAGCTTAGAGGGAGGCAGGGAGGGCTCCTACGAGCAGTACTTC. This gives the protein CASSLEGGREGSYEQYF. The chain joins TRBV7-8 to TRBJ2-7, with TRBD2 matching 7 bases. With V trimmed by 1 base and J by 0 bases, 9 bases remained unmatched. The CDR3 sequence is 17 residues long. Per germline, CDR1 SGHVS and CDR2 FQNEAQ.